The text below deals with one TCR beta chain. What it recognizes is unknown. The germline V gene has CDR1 LGHNA and CDR2 YSLEER. With 4 bases removed from V and 1 base from J, the gap between germline ends came to 4 bases. This CDR3 region has 12 residues. The sample originates from a study of CD8+ T cells in alopecia areata. Study details: Treated patients received severity scores based on the percentage of scalp area affected. Broader study findings: One nonresponder leaves baseline CD8+ expansion's link to response uncertain.

Treatment described: oral pan-JAK inhibitor, 5-10 mg twice daily. Patients with alopecia areata provided lesional scalp punch biopsies as well as peripheral blood. Extraction and reverse transcription of RNA yielded cDNA as the sequencing template. Generated by immunoSEQ multiplex PCR, the TCRdb table keeps only in-frame clones and is missing some. The profile shows more than 200,000 clones, around 65% of them singletons. The V gene is TRBV4-3, the J gene TRBJ1-1, with D unresolved. The receptor comes from a human donor with alopecia areata. Sequenced material: CD4+ T cells sorted from blood, taken at week 4, from a patient treated with tofacitinib. DNA of the CDR3: TGCGCCAGCAGCCTCTGGAACACTGAAGCTTTCTTT. Translated, it gives CASSLWNTEAFF.